These T cell receptor beta chains were read from a single sample in a study of blood T cell repertoires in COVID-19. Only in-frame clones appear in the TCRdb table, and some are missing; sequencing was by immunoSEQ multiplex PCR. The top ten hold approximately 3.1% of the sample, which has 330,000 or so clones, roughly 87% seen once. Material for sequencing was PBMCs or T cells enriched from blood (not recorded which). The receptors here all came from a woman in her twenties or thirties who had recovered from COVID-19. The conserved cysteine and the conserved F or W are not part of the CDR3 here. Each record gives: V gene, J gene, CDR3 protein.

TRBV28,TRBJ1-5,ASNRGNFRQPQH
TRBV20-1,TRBJ1-1,SARGQVLQI
TRBV10-3,TRBJ1-3,AISDTGTGAGNTIY
TRBV28,TRBJ1-2,ASSSPPGYT
TRBV19,TRBJ1-1,ASSKMAGTNTEAF
TRBV10-3,TRBJ1-1,AISEVGGTEAF
TRBV27,TRBJ2-1,ASSITAGNNEQF
TRBV11-2,TRBJ1-5,ASSRSGASNQPQH
TRBV11-1,TRBJ1-1,ASSLAGTANTEAF
TRBV28,TRBJ1-1,ASSLPGTEAF
TRBV4-1,TRBJ2-3,ASSQSGGTSGSTDTQY
TRBV2,TRBJ2-3,ASRVLAGSTDTQY
TRBV7-9,TRBJ2-1,ASSPGFEQF
TRBV6-5,TRBJ1-4,ATLGGANEKLF
TRBV18,TRBJ2-3,ASSPGLGSTDTQY
TRBV5-6,TRBJ1-1,ASSFWSENTEAF
TRBV6-5,TRBJ2-1,ASSSASSGGAEEQF
TRBV5-4,TRBJ1-3,ASSLDPRQSSGNTIY
TRBV28,TRBJ1-4,ASSESGTREKLF
TRBV27,TRBJ2-7,ASSLAGGPYEQY
TRBV28,TRBJ2-7,ASSLSQDRPYEQY
TRBV7-9,TRBJ2-7,ASSPTSGYYEQY
TRBV18,TRBJ2-1,ASSPLSSGVSEQF
TRBV18,TRBJ1-1,ASSPPSREAF
TRBV5-1,TRBJ2-1,ASSPTLLAGTLNEQF
TRBV18,TRBJ1-2,ASSLGRGDRVDVSGYT
TRBV5-4,TRBJ2-7,ASSLEAGNSYEQY
TRBV19,TRBJ1-3,ASNGQSGNTIY
TRBV7-2,TRBJ2-7,ASSFGTGTYEQY
TRBV11-2,TRBJ2-7,ASSSESSLSEQY
TRBV27,TRBJ2-7,ASRVAGGFPEQY
TRBV15,TRBJ1-5,ATSSDRPHSNQPQH
TRBV7-2,TRBJ2-1,ASSRLLYEQF
TRBV6-5,TRBJ2-3,ASSYGHPTDTQY
TRBV24-1,TRBJ1-5,ATSESTGQSRLNSNQPQH
TRBV13,TRBJ2-7,ASSRTGEAYEQY
TRBV10-2,TRBJ1-1,ASTGTAVNTEAF
TRBV30,TRBJ2-1,ACSGTYDFTYNEQF
TRBV7-9,TRBJ2-7,ASSLPDNSYEQY
TRBV5-1,TRBJ1-4,ASSPGQSREKLF
TRBV27,TRBJ1-2,ASGRDPNYGYT
TRBV27,TRBJ1-5,ASSSGQGSQPQH
TRBV6-5,TRBJ2-1,ASGRGGRNEQF
TRBV28,TRBJ1-1,ASSPRQKFRDTEAF